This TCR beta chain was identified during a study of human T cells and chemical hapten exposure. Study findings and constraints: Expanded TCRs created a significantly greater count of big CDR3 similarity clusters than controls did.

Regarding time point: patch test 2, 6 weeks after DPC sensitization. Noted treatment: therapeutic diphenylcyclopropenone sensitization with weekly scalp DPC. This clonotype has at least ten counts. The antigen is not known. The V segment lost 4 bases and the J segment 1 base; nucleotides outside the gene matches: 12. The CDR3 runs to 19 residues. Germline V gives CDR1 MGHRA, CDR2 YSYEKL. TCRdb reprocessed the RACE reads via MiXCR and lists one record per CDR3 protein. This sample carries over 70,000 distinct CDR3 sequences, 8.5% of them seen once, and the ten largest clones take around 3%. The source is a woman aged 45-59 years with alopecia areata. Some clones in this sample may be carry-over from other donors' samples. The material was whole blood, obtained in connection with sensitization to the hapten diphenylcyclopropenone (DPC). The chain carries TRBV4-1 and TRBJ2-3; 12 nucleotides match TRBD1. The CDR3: CASSPAGTGGASRTDTQYF. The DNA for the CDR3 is TGCGCCAGCAGCCCAGCCGGGACAGGGGGCGCGTCTCGCACAGATACGCAGTATTTT.